What follows describes a single T cell receptor (beta chain). Its antigen is still unknown. Vbeta (60) and Jbeta (13) primers were used in the PCR. Here immunoSEQ multiplex PCR was the method, and the copy in TCRdb shows in-frame clones only, minus some. The profile shows 200,000 to 250,000 clones, around 80% of them singletons. V gave up 3 bases and J gave up 5 bases; unmatched junction bases: 3. The CDR3 runs to 14 residues. Germline CDR1 SGDLS, CDR2 YYNGEE. The data stem from a study of cytomegalovirus exposure and HLA in healthy donors. Study as a whole: A preliminary data release comprised roughly 80 million unique TCRs obtained from HLA-typed donors. Study findings and constraints: Reported results showed that the classifier diagnosed cytomegalovirus status with high specificity and sensitivity. The study found most TCR sequences rare, yet found some public TCRs in many donors.

The clonotype comes from a man in his forties in good health and CMV-seronegative. The gene calls are TRBV9 and TRBJ2-2; 8 positions agree with TRBD2. Material: PBMCs. The CDR3 bases are TGTGCCAGCAGCGGGGCGGGAGGTACCGGGGAGCTGTTTTTT. It codes for CASSGAGGTGELFF.